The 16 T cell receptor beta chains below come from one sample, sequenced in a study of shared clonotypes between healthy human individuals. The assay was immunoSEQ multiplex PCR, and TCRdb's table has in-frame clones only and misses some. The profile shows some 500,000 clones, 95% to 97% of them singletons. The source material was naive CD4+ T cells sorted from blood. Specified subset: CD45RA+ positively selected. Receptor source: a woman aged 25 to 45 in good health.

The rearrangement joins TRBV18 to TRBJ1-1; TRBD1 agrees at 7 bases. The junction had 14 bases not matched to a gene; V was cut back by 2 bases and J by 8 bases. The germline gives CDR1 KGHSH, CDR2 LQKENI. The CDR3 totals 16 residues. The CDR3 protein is CASSPRGPGGRIEAFF. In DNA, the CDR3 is TGTGCCAGCTCACCAAGAGGTCCAGGGGGGAGGATAGAAGCTTTCTTT. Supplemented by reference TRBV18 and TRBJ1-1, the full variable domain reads NAGVMQNPRHLVRRRGQEARLRCSPMKGHSHVYWYRQLPEEGLKFMVYLQKENIIDESGMPKERFSAEFPKEGPSILRIQQVVRGDSAAYFCASSPRGPGGRIEAFFGQGTRLTVV.

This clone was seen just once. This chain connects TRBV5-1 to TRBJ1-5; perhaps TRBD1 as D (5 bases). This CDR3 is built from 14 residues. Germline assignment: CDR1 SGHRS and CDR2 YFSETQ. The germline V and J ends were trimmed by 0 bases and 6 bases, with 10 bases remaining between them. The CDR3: CASSLGEGVQPQHF. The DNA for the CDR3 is TGCGCCAGCAGCTTGGGAGAAGGGGTTCAGCCCCAGCATTTT.

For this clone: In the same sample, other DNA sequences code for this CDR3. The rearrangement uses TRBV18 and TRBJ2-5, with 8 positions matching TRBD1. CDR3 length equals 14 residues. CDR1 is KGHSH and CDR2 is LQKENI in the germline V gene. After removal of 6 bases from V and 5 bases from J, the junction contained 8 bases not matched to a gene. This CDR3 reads CASSPRGPGETQYF. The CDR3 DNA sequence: TGTGCCAGCTCCCCCAGGGGGCCTGGCGAGACCCAGTACTTC.

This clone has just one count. The CDR3 sequence is CASKREGGADTQYF. The CDR3 coding sequence is TGCGCCAGCAAGCGGGAGGGAGGTGCAGATACGCAGTATTTT. The chain couples TRBV5-1 to TRBJ2-3; 10 bases are shared with TRBD2. Germline V gene data show CDR1 as SGHRS and CDR2 as YFSETQ. The CDR3 spans 14 residues. Trimming cost V 6 bases and J 4 bases; bases outside gene matches: 5. Combining the CDR3 with reference TRBV5-1 and TRBJ2-3 gives the whole variable domain KAGVTQTPRYLIKTRGQQVTLSCSPISGHRSVSWYQQTPGQGLQFLFEYFSETQRNKGNFPGRFSGRQFSNSRSEMNVSTLELGDSALYLCASKREGGADTQYFGPGTRLTVL.

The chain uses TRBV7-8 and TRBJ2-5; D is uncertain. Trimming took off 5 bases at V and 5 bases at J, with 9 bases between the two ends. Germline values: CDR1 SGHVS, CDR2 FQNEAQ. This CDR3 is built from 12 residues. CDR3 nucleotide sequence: TGTGCCAGCAGCCGATTAGGCGAGACCCAGTACTTC. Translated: CASSRLGETQYF.

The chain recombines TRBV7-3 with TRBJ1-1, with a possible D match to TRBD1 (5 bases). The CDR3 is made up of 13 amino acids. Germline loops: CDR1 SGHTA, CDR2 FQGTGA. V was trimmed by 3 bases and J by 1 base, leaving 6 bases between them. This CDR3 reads CASSFTGNTEAFF. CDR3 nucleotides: TGTGCCAGCAGCTTTACAGGGAACACTGAAGCTTTCTTT.

Here the CDR3 DNA reads TGTGCCAGCAGTCAGAACAGGGGTAATGGAAACACCATATATTTT. This sequence encodes CASSQNRGNGNTIYF. The chain employs TRBV11-2 and TRBJ1-3; 7 bases align to TRBD1. There are 15 residues in the CDR3. V gave up 6 bases and J gave up 3 bases; unmatched junction bases: 8. The germline CDR1 and CDR2 sequences are SGHAT and FQNNGV.

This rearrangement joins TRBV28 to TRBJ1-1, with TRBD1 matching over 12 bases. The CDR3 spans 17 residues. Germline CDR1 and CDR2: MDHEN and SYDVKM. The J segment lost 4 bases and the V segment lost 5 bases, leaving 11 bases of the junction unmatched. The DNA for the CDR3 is TGTGCCAGCAGTGGACATCCCGGGACAGGGGGCACCACTGAAGCTTTCTTT. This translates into CASSGHPGTGGTTEAFF.

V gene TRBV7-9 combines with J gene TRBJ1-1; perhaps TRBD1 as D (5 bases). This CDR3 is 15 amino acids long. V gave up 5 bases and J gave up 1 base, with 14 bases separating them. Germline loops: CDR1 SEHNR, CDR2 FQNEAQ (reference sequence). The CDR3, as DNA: TGTGCCAGCAGCCCCAAGTGGGGACCGAACACTGAAGCTTTCTTT. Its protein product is CASSPKWGPNTEAFF.

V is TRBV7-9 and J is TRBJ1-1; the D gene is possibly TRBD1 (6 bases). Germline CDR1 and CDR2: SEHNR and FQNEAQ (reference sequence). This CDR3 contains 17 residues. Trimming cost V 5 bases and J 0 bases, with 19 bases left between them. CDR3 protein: CASSDAGTRVLNTEAFF. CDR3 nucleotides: TGTGCCAGCAGCGATGCTGGGACACGCGTTCTGAACACTGAAGCTTTCTTT.

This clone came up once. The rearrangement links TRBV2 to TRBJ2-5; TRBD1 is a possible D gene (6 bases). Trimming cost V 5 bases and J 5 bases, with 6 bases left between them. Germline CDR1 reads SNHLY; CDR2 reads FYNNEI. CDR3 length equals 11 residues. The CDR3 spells CASSQGETQYF. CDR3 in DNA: TGTGCCAGCAGTCAGGGGGAGACCCAGTACTTC. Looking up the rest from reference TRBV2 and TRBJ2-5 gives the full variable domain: EPEVTQTPSHQVTQMGQEVILRCVPISNHLYFYWYRQILGQKVEFLVSFYNNEISEKSEIFDDQFSVERPDGSNFTLKIRSTKLEDSAMYFCASSQGETQYFGPGTRLLVL.

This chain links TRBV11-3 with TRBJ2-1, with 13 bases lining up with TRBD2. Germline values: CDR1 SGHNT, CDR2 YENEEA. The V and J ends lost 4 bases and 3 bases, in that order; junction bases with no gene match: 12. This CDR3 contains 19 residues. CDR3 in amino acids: CASSSLNRTSGSNYNEQFF. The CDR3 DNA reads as TGTGCCAGCAGCTCCCTCAATAGGACTAGCGGGAGTAACTACAATGAGCAGTTCTTC. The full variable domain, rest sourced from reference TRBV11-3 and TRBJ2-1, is EAGVVQSPRYKIIEKKQPVAFWCNPISGHNTLYWYLQNLGQGPELLIRYENEEAVDDSQLPKDRFSAERLKGVDSTLKIQPAELGDSAVYLCASSSLNRTSGSNYNEQFFGPGTRLTVL.

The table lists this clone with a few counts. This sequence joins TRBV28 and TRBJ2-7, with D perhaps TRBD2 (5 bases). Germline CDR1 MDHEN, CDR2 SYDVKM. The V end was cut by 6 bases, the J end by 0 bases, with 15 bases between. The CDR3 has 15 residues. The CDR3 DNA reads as TGTGCCAGCAGACCCTCGGCGGGCGCCTCCTACGAGCAGTACTTC. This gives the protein CASRPSAGASYEQYF.

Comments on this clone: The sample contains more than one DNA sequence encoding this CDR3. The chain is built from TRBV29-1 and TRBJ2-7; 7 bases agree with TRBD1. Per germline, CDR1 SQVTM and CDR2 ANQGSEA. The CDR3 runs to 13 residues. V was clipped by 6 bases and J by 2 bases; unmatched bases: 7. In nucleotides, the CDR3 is TGCAGCGTGGCCCCGGGACAGCCCTACGAGCAGTACTTC. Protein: CSVAPGQPYEQYF.

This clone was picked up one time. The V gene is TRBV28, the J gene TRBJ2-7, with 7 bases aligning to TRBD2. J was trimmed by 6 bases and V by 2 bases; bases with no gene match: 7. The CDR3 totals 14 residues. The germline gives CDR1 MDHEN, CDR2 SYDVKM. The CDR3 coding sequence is TGTGCCAGCAGTTTAGGGGCGGGAGTAGCCGAGCAGTACTTC. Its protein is CASSLGAGVAEQYF. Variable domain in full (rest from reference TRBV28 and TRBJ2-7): DVKVTQSSRYLVKRTGEKVFLECVQDMDHENMFWYRQDPGLGLRLIYFSYDVKMKEKGDIPEGYSVSREKKERFSLILESASTNQTSMYLCASSLGAGVAEQYFGPGTRLTVT.

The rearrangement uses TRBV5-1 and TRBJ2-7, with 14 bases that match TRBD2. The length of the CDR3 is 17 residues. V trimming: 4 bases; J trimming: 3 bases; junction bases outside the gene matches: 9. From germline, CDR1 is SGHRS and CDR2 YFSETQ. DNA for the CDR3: TGCGCCAGCAGCCCAGCTTTGGGACTAGCGGGGGTCTACGAGCAGTACTTC. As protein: CASSPALGLAGVYEQYF.